This T cell receptor beta chain is drawn from a study of blood T cells in healthy people across ages. Study overall: Roughly one uniquely barcoded beta molecule per two T cells was captured.

This clonotype was seen a handful of times. Its antigen remains unidentified. Samples had at least 6.5 million PBMCs isolated from them. The CDR3 runs 17 residues. Trimming removed 2 bases at V and 0 bases at J, with 14 bases between. Germline loops: CDR1 LNHDA, CDR2 SQIVND (reference sequence). A second PCR, run for roughly 7 to 12 cycles, used a sample-barcoded 5' primer plus a J-beta primer mix. One entry per CDR3 protein, called by TCRdb with MiXCR from the 5' RACE reads. The table shows roughly 1.5 million distinct CDR3 sequences, with under 55% occurring only once. Study-wide findings and caveats: Any changes in expanded clonotypes were possibly confounded, as donor CMV status remained unknown. There were more naive CD4+ cells and higher diversity in long-lived donors than in aged donors.

The sample consisted of blood. The genes are TRBV19 and TRBJ2-4, with a weak D call TRBD2 (5 bases). The clonotype was recovered from a woman aged 18-29 years in good health. The CDR3 bases are TGTGCCAGTAGTATAAGAGTGGCGGGCCAAGCCAAAAACATTCAGTACTTC. Its protein product is CASSIRVAGQAKNIQYF.